The 16 T cell receptor beta chains below all came from one sample that was sequenced in a study of human T cells and chemical hapten exposure. TCRdb re-called the RACE reads with MiXCR, one entry per CDR3 protein. Among 30,000 to 50,000 distinct CDR3 sequences listed, 9.5% to 15% were seen once. Time point defined: patch test 3, about 24 weeks after DPC sensitization. Treatment denoted: therapeutic diphenylcyclopropenone sensitization with weekly scalp DPC. Unseparated into fractions, whole blood served as the source from which total RNA was extracted. The sequencing used whole blood, collected in connection with sensitization to the hapten diphenylcyclopropenone (DPC). The receptors shown here come from a woman aged 40 to 50 with alopecia areata. Some clones in this sample may be carry-over from other donors' samples.

This clonotype has only a few counts. The V gene is TRBV2, the J gene TRBJ2-5, with D perhaps TRBD2 (6 bases). The CDR3 extends over 13 amino acids. The germline CDR1 and CDR2 sequences are SNHLY and FYNNEI. V lost 8 bases, J lost 4 bases, and 14 bases lay in between. The CDR3, as DNA: TGTGCCAGCTTTTGGGGGGTCGGAGAGACCCAGTACTTC. Protein product: CASFWGVGETQYF.

V and J are TRBV10-2 and TRBJ2-5, with unresolved D. Germline V gene lookup returns CDR1 WSHSY and CDR2 SAAADI. This CDR3 spans 11 amino acids. V lost 4 bases and J lost 4, with 4 bases in between. The chain's CDR3 is CASSARETQYF. For the CDR3, the DNA is TGCGCCAGCAGTGCACGAGAGACCCAGTACTTC.

The chain links TRBV10-3 to TRBJ2-5; D is undetermined. The CDR3 has 12 amino acids. Trimming stripped 8 bases from V and 1 base from J, with 8 bases between. Germline loops: CDR1 ENHRY, CDR2 SYGVKD. The CDR3 DNA reads TGTGCCATCGCCAGATCCCAAGAGACCCAGTACTTC. Protein: CAIARSQETQYF.

This clonotype appeared a few times. The CDR3 DNA is TGTGCCAGCAGCTTAGTAGAGACCCGGGGCACTGAAGCTTTCTTT. Amino acid sequence: CASSLVETRGTEAFF. The chain couples TRBV7-2 to TRBJ1-1; unclear D gene. Germline V gene data show CDR1 as SGHTA and CDR2 as FQGNSA. V dropped 1 base and J dropped 4 bases, with 13 bases sitting between them. The CDR3 is 15 amino acids.

This clonotype was seen more than once but under ten times. The chain couples TRBV7-9 to TRBJ2-7; TRBD2 is a possible D gene (5 bases). Trimming took 7 bases from V and 5 from J, leaving 9 bases between them. The CDR3 sequence is 11 residues long. Germline V CDR1 and CDR2: SEHNR, FQNEAQ (reference sequence). The CDR3 DNA reads TGTGCCAGCACCTCCGGGGACGAGCAGTACTTC. Protein product: CASTSGDEQYF. Combining the CDR3 with reference TRBV7-9 and TRBJ2-7 gives the whole variable domain DTGVSQNPRHKITKRGQNVTFRCDPISEHNRLYWYRQTLGQGPEFLTYFQNEAQLEKSRLLSDRFSAERPKGSFSTLEIQRTEQGDSAMYLCASTSGDEQYFGPGTRLTVT.

This clonotype has ten or more counts. J is TRBJ2-4 and V is TRBV29-1; D might be TRBD2 (5 bases). V was cut by 2 bases and J by 6 bases, with 8 bases left in between. Germline V gene data show CDR1 as SQVTM and CDR2 as ANQGSEA. This CDR3 spans 12 amino acids. CDR3 protein: CSVERETNIQYF. DNA for the CDR3: TGCAGCGTTGAACGGGAAACAAACATTCAGTACTTC. Together with reference TRBV29-1 and TRBJ2-4, the CDR3 gives the full variable domain: SAVISQKPSRDICQRGTSLTIQCQVDSQVTMMFWYRQQPGQSLTLIATANQGSEATYESGFVIDKFPISRPNLTFSTLTVSNMSPEDSSIYLCSVERETNIQYFGAGTRLSVL.

This clonotype was observed a few times. The chain combines TRBV20-1 with TRBJ1-2, with 11 positions matching TRBD1. Per the germline V gene, CDR1 is DFQATT and CDR2 is SNEGSKA (reference sequence). The trim removed 5 bases at V and 3 bases at J, leaving 5 bases unmatched. This CDR3 contains 14 residues. The DNA of the CDR3 is TGCAGTGCTCCTGGACAGGGGGCTGACTATGGCTACACCTTC. Encoded protein: CSAPGQGADYGYTF.

This clonotype turned up a few times. The chain is built from TRBV30 and TRBJ2-1, with TRBD1 identical over 7 bases. Germline-derived CDR1 and CDR2 are GTSNPN and SVGIG (reference sequence). The V segment lost 5 bases and the J segment 5 bases; nucleotides outside the gene matches: 9. CDR3 size: 14 residues. DNA for the CDR3: TGTGCCTGGGGGGGACAGACAAAGGACAATGAGCAGTTCTTC. It encodes CAWGGQTKDNEQFF.

This clonotype was found a few times. The chain couples TRBV25-1 to TRBJ1-1, with D uncertain. The CDR3 contains 11 residues. Germline V gene data show CDR1 as MGHDK and CDR2 as SYGVNS. The ends were cut back, 2 bases at V and 7 bases at J, with 5 bases in the middle. Written as DNA, the CDR3 is TGTGCCAGCAGTGAAGTGGTTGAAGCTTTCTTT. Protein sequence: CASSEVVEAFF.

This clonotype was detected only a few times. The chain joins TRBV28 to TRBJ2-1; TRBD1 agrees at 8 bases. Germline CDR1 reads MDHEN; CDR2 reads SYDVKM. This CDR3 spans 16 amino acids. Trimming at V came to 5 bases and at J to 0 bases, leaving 6 bases not matched to a gene. In DNA, the CDR3 is TGTGCCAGCAGTCCCCCGGGACAGGTCTCCTACAATGAGCAGTTCTTC. As protein: CASSPPGQVSYNEQFF. Drawing the rest from reference TRBV28 and TRBJ2-1, the complete variable domain is DVKVTQSSRYLVKRTGEKVFLECVQDMDHENMFWYRQDPGLGLRLIYFSYDVKMKEKGDIPEGYSVSREKKERFSLILESASTNQTSMYLCASSPPGQVSYNEQFFGPGTRLTVL.

Judged by abundance, this clonotype is medium-sized. CDR3 DNA: TGTGCCAGCAGTTTACCAGATCAAGAGACCCAGTACTTC. This translates into CASSLPDQETQYF. This chain uses TRBV12-3 or TRBV12-4 with TRBJ2-5; no clear D. Deletions cut 2 bases from V and 2 bases from J, with 6 bases between. The CDR3 is 13 residues long.

This clonotype was seen a handful of times. J is TRBJ2-2 and V is TRBV20-1, with TRBD1 identical over 8 bases. V was clipped by 6 bases and J by 5 bases; unmatched bases: 8. The CDR3 sequence is 14 residues long. Germline values: CDR1 DFQATT, CDR2 SNEGSKA (reference sequence). CDR3 residues: CSAGDRRRTGELFF. The CDR3 DNA reads TGCAGTGCCGGGGACAGGAGGCGAACCGGGGAGCTGTTTTTT.

This clonotype was recorded a few times. The J gene is TRBJ2-5, the V gene TRBV3-1, with D possibly matching TRBD2 (6 bases). The V end was cut by 0 bases, the J end by 5 bases, with 13 bases between. Germline CDR1 LGHDT, CDR2 YNNKEL (reference sequence). This CDR3 contains 15 residues. The DNA of the CDR3 is TGTGCCAGCAGCCAAGATCTGAGGGAGGCGGAGACCCAGTACTTC. Amino acids: CASSQDLREAETQYF.

V and J are TRBV20-1 and TRBJ2-7; D is unclear. CDR3 size: 14 residues. The germline CDR1 and CDR2 sequences are DFQATT and SNEGSKA (reference sequence). Between the trimmed V and J ends, which lost 2 bases and 4 bases, there was a span of 15 bases. For the CDR3, the DNA is TGCAGTGCTAGATTCCCCAGTGCGCCTTACGAGCAGTACTTC. Its protein product is CSARFPSAPYEQYF.

This clonotype has at least ten counts. This chain links TRBV27 with TRBJ1-6; D unclear. Germline V gene sequence: CDR1 MNHEY, CDR2 SMNVEV (reference sequence). V lost 3 bases to trimming and J lost 8 bases, with 14 bases between them. CDR3 length equals 15 residues. In nucleotides, the CDR3 is TGTGCCAGCAGTTTCCGGTTTAGTCAGGATTCACCCCTCCACTTT. Translating it yields CASSFRFSQDSPLHF.

About this clonotype itself: A read error may produce the germline difference seen at one junction end. The chain employs TRBV12-3 or TRBV12-4 and TRBJ1-2, with no clear D. This CDR3 contains 14 residues. CDR3 region: CVSSQNLGHYGYTF. The CDR3, as DNA: TGTGTCAGCAGTCAGAATCTCGGGCACTATGGCTACACCTTC.